This TCR beta chain is from a study of control samples from healthy donors and cancer patients (dated by TCRdb to the early 2020s). The trim is 6 bases for V and 5 bases for J, with a gap of 11 bases between the germline ends. CDR1 and CDR2 are read off the germline V gene as ENHRY and SYGVKD. The CDR3 numbers 13 residues from cysteine through phenylalanine. Solely the CDR3 DNA is kept, with 39 bases framed from the first base. As to this clone: Its antigen remains unidentified. Per-base quality was not reported, and no clone a single base away is much larger than it.

Library construction relied on the immunoSEQ multiplex PCR assay. TCRdb carries this immuneACCESS record with in-frame sequences only. Its versions omit some clonotypes, under half of them owing to an unresolved V gene in the studies checked, with the rest unexplained. The sample table holds approximately 72,000 clones, of which around nine tenths were seen once. 6.5% to 8.5% of the sample is taken by the ten largest. Material: blood. This receptor was identified in a man aged 45-65 years in good health. The sequence is built from TRBV10-3 and TRBJ1-5; the D gene is unclear. The nucleotide sequence is given as TGTGCCATCAGCCAAGACCGTTATCAGCCCCAGCATTTT. Translated, it reads CAISQDRYQPQHF.